This entry describes one T cell receptor (beta chain). This likely comes from a read error, as the CDR3 has no conserved phenylalanine or tryptophan at its end. No DNA is shown, since the ends of the CDR3 on it are uncertain; the CDR3 is the one TCRdb lists. The data stem from a study of metastatic and nonmetastatic thyroid tumors. Study-level background: A comparison of repertoires was made across blood and tumor or nodule tissue from malignant and benign thyroid patients.

Patients underwent thyroid surgery, and none had received any treatment before it. Ends included, the CDR3 has 15 residues. Germline CDR1 reads LNHNV; CDR2 reads YYDKDF (reference sequence). TCRdb re-called clones via MiXCR from the PCR reads. The sample records roughly 25,000 clones, around 26% being singletons. Sequencing was done on a sample of blood. This sequence was found in a male donor with papillary thyroid cancer or a benign thyroid nodule (not recorded which). Some clones in this sample may be carry-over from other donors' samples. The chain has TRBV15 and TRBJ2-6. This CDR3 reads CATSRDSSGANVVTL.